The 20 T cell receptor beta chains listed next were all sequenced from one sample in a study of siplizumab effects on memory and regulatory T cells (dated by TCRdb to the late 2010s). Library preparation was by the immunoSEQ multiplex PCR assay. Entries here come from immuneACCESS through TCRdb and include only in-frame sequences with V and J called. Some clones fail to appear in such tables; in the studies checked, an unresolved V gene covers under half of the shortfall, and the cause of the remainder is unknown. This sample gives around 100,000 clones in total; 85% to 95% of them show up just once. The top ten hold approximately 1.3% of the sample. Source material: non-Treg CD4+ T cells sorted from blood. What this sample's cell subset or site label stands for: FACS-sorted unstimulated CD4+ non-regulatory T cells. These receptors were obtained from a human donor in good health.

The genes are TRBV5-8 and TRBJ2-7, with a weak D call TRBD1 (5 bases). The V gene's germline CDR1 is SGHTS and CDR2 YDEGEE. The CDR3 sequence is 12 residues long. Trimming left V 5 bases short and J 9 bases short, with 15 bases between. CDR3 nucleotide sequence: TGTGCCAGCAGGTTCTCAGGGATTAGGCAGTACTTC. It encodes CASRFSGIRQYF.

The chain couples TRBV10-2 to TRBJ1-5; 8 bases fit TRBD1. Germline V lookup: CDR1 WSHSY, CDR2 SAAADI. Unmatched junction bases numbered 3, after V lost 8 bases and J lost 6 bases. This CDR3 region has 12 residues. The CDR3, as DNA: TGCGCCAGCGGAACAGGGGGTCAGCCCCAGCATTTT. It translates to CASGTGGQPQHF.

The rearrangement joins TRBV19 to TRBJ1-1, with 9 bases that match TRBD1. The CDR3 extends over 15 amino acids. The junction had 12 bases not matched to a gene; V was cut back by 6 bases and J by 7 bases. Germline V gives CDR1 LNHDA, CDR2 SQIVND (reference sequence). This chain's CDR3 is CASSQPGTGNFEAFF. The CDR3 DNA is TGTGCCAGTAGCCAGCCGGGGACAGGGAATTTTGAAGCTTTCTTT.

The rearrangement links TRBV18 to TRBJ1-1; 7 bases align to TRBD1. This CDR3 has 15 residues. With V trimmed by 4 bases and J by 6 bases, 11 bases remained unmatched. CDR1 KGHSH and CDR2 LQKENI come from the germline V gene. CDR3 in amino acids: CASSQRQGGGSEAFF. The CDR3 DNA is TGTGCCAGCTCACAACGACAGGGCGGAGGGTCTGAAGCTTTCTTT. The variable domain in full, completed from reference TRBV18 and TRBJ1-1, reads NAGVMQNPRHLVRRRGQEARLRCSPMKGHSHVYWYRQLPEEGLKFMVYLQKENIIDESGMPKERFSAEFPKEGPSILRIQQVVRGDSAAYFCASSQRQGGGSEAFFGQGTRLTVV.

This clone has just a few counts. The V and J genes are TRBV5-1 and TRBJ2-7, with a tentative D call TRBD1 (6 bases). CDR3 length equals 14 residues. CDR1 and CDR2 (germline): SGHRS, YFSETQ. With 3 bases removed from V and 2 bases from J, the gap between germline ends came to 12 bases. DNA of the CDR3: TGCGCCAGCAGCTCGCTGACAGGAGCCTACGAGCAGTACTTC. Translating it yields CASSSLTGAYEQYF.

This chain joins TRBV2 and TRBJ2-7; 9 bases map to TRBD1. Germline assignment: CDR1 SNHLY and CDR2 FYNNEI. The CDR3 spans 12 residues. V shed 6 bases and J 6 bases; nucleotides not matched to a gene: 3. The CDR3 spells CASRGDRVEQYF. CDR3 sequence (DNA): TGTGCCAGCAGGGGGGACAGGGTCGAGCAGTACTTC.

The chain uses TRBV5-1 and TRBJ2-1; D possibly corresponds to TRBD2 (5 bases). This CDR3 spans 14 amino acids. The germline CDR1 and CDR2 sequences are SGHRS and YFSETQ. With 4 bases removed from V and 8 bases from J, the gap between germline ends came to 16 bases. As DNA, the CDR3 is TGCGCCAGCAGCCCACGAAGTAATAGCGATGAGCAGTTCTTC. This translates into CASSPRSNSDEQFF.

The chain is built from TRBV6-1 and TRBJ1-1; 9 bases match TRBD1. The germline V gene encodes CDR1 MNHNS and CDR2 SASEGT. The CDR3 runs 14 residues. J gave up 4 bases and V 6 bases, and 6 bases lay outside the gene matches. This CDR3 reads CASRIAQGATEAFF. The CDR3 nucleotides are TGTGCCAGCAGAATAGCACAGGGGGCCACTGAAGCTTTCTTT.

The rearrangement joins TRBV19 to TRBJ2-1; TRBD1 agrees at 8 bases. Germline V gene data show CDR1 as LNHDA and CDR2 as SQIVND (reference sequence). There are 16 residues in the CDR3. V trimming: 1 base; J trimming: 4 bases; junction bases outside the gene matches: 6. The CDR3 is CASSIGYGTGYNEQFF. The CDR3 bases are TGTGCCAGTAGTATAGGGTACGGGACAGGATACAATGAGCAGTTCTTC.

DNA for the CDR3: TGCGCCAGCAGACTAAGGGGGGAGGTCTATCTCACAGATACGCAGTATTTT. This sequence encodes CASRLRGEVYLTDTQYF. The chain is built from TRBV5-1 and TRBJ2-3, with D perhaps being TRBD1 or TRBD2 (6 bases each). CDR1 and CDR2 from the germline V gene are SGHRS and YFSETQ. V was shortened by 5 bases and J by 2 bases, with 21 bases between the two germline ends. This CDR3 spans 17 amino acids.

The rearrangement joins TRBV9 to TRBJ2-2, with TRBD1 identical over 8 bases. Per germline, CDR1 SGDLS and CDR2 YYNGEE. The CDR3 contains 16 residues. V dropped 5 bases and J dropped 2; count of bases not matched to a gene: 8. The chain's CDR3 is CASSVEGQANTGELFF. In DNA, the CDR3 is TGTGCCAGCAGTGTGGAGGGACAGGCAAACACCGGGGAGCTGTTTTTT.

Notes on this clone: The sample has other DNA sequences that encode this CDR3 too. The chain links TRBV28 to TRBJ1-1, with D unresolved. V was shortened by 2 bases and J by 5 bases, with 6 bases between the two germline ends. Germline V gene sequence: CDR1 MDHEN, CDR2 SYDVKM. The CDR3 consists of 12 residues. CDR3 region: CASSLLGTEAFF. The CDR3 region has the DNA TGTGCCAGCAGTTTACTAGGAACTGAAGCTTTCTTT.

The J gene is TRBJ2-5, the V gene TRBV19; 12 bases fit TRBD2. J gave up 4 bases and V 5 bases, and 5 bases lay outside the gene matches. There are 15 residues in the CDR3. Germline assignment: CDR1 LNHDA and CDR2 SQIVND (reference sequence). The CDR3 spells CASSPRLAGVETQYF. The CDR3 DNA reads TGTGCCAGTAGTCCGAGACTAGCGGGAGTAGAGACCCAGTACTTC.

V and J are TRBV19 and TRBJ1-1; D uncertain. Trimming stripped 6 bases from V and 3 bases from J, with 17 bases between. CDR3 length: 15 amino acids. Germline lookup yields CDR1 LNHDA and CDR2 SQIVND (reference sequence). CDR3 region: CASRITLGGDTEAFF. CDR3 DNA: TGTGCCAGTAGAATCACGTTGGGTGGAGACACTGAAGCTTTCTTT.

This sequence joins TRBV6-1 and TRBJ2-3, with D tentatively TRBD1 (5 bases). CDR3 size: 13 residues. The V gene lost 8 bases and the J gene lost 4 bases, with 13 bases spanning the gap. Germline V gives CDR1 MNHNS, CDR2 SASEGT. In DNA, the CDR3 is TGTGCCAGCTCAGGGTTTGGCGCAGATACGCAGTATTTT. This translates into CASSGFGADTQYF.

The chain combines TRBV7-2 with TRBJ2-7; D is undetermined. V was clipped by 1 base and J by 3 bases, with 13 bases between them. CDR3 length: 15 amino acids. Germline values: CDR1 SGHTA, CDR2 FQGNSA. CDR3 amino acids: CASSLENQAIYEQYF. The CDR3 DNA reads TGTGCCAGCAGCTTAGAAAATCAGGCCATCTACGAGCAGTACTTC.

The chain recombines TRBV28 with TRBJ1-2, with D uncertain. The CDR3 is made up of 14 amino acids. V lost 3 bases and J lost 5, with 13 bases in between. Germline V gives CDR1 MDHEN, CDR2 SYDVKM. CDR3 in DNA: TGTGCCAGCAGTTTTTCATCGCGGATTTATGGCTACACCTTC. It yields the protein CASSFSSRIYGYTF.

This clone occurred once. The V gene is TRBV5-1, the J gene TRBJ2-2; 8 nucleotides align to TRBD2. From germline, CDR1 is SGHRS and CDR2 YFSETQ. This CDR3 is 16 amino acids long. V lost 4 bases to trimming and J lost 2 bases; unmatched junction nucleotides: 7. The CDR3 nucleotides are TGCGCCAGCAGCCCCCGGACTAGCCTTAACACCGGGGAGCTGTTTTTT. It translates to CASSPRTSLNTGELFF.

The chain recombines TRBV5-1 with TRBJ1-3; 8 nucleotides align to TRBD1. Per the germline V gene, CDR1 is SGHRS and CDR2 is YFSETQ. The CDR3 loop spans 15 amino acids. V lost 4 bases to trimming and J lost 4 bases; unmatched junction nucleotides: 7. The CDR3 spells CASSIGQGGGNTIYF. The CDR3 DNA reads as TGCGCCAGCAGCATTGGACAGGGCGGAGGAAACACCATATATTTT.

The gene calls are TRBV4-1 and TRBJ1-3, with TRBD1 matching over 8 bases. The CDR3 is 18 amino acids. V dropped 0 bases and J dropped 0; count of bases not matched to a gene: 7. CDR1 is MGHRA, CDR2 YSYEKL, per germline. CDR3: CASSQDGTTGASGNTIYF. CDR3 DNA: TGCGCCAGCAGCCAAGATGGGACGACAGGGGCCTCTGGAAACACCATATATTTT.